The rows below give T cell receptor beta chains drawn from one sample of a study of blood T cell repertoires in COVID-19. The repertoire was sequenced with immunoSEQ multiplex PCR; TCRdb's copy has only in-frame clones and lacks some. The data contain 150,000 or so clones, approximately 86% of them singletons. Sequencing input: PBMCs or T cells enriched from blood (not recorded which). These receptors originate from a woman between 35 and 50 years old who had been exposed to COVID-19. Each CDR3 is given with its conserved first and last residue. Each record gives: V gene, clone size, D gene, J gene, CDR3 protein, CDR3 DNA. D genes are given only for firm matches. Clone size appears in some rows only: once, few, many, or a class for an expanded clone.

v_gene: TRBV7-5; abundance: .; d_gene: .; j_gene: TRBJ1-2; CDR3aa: CARSLKGRDRGAYGYTF; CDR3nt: TGTGCCAGAAGCCTAAAGGGCCGGGACAGGGGGGCCTATGGCTACACCTTC
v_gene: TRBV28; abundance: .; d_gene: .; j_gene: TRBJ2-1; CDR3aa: CASSSPSSYNEQFF; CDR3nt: TGTGCCAGCAGTTCCCCGTCCAGTTACAATGAGCAGTTCTTC
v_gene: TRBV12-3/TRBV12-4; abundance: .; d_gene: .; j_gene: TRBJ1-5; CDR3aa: CASTGGWTQPQHF; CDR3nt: TGTGCCAGCACCGGGGGATGGACTCAGCCCCAGCATTTT
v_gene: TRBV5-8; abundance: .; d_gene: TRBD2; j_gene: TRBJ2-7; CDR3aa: CASSWTSGRTTYEQYF; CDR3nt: TGTGCCAGCAGCTGGACTAGCGGGAGGACGACCTACGAGCAGTACTTC
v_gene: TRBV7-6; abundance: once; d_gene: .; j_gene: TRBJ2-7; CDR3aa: CASSPPSTYEQYF; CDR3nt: TGTGCCAGCAGCCCCCCCTCCACTTACGAGCAGTACTTC
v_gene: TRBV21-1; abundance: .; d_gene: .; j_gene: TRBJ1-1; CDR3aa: CASSEPGTMNTEAFF; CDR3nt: TGTGCCAGCAGCGAACCGGGGACTATGAACACTGAAGCTTTCTTT
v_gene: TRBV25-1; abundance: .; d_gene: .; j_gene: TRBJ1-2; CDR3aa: CASRKMGGAGDGYTF; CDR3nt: TGTGCCAGCAGAAAAATGGGGGGGGCAGGGGATGGCTACACCTTC
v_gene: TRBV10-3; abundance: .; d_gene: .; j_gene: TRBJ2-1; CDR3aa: CAISEGQIVEQFF; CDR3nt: TGTGCCATCAGTGAGGGCCAAATCGTTGAGCAGTTCTTC
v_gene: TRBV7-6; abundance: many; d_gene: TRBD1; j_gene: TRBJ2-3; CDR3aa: CASSSGTGVTDTQYF; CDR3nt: TGTGCCAGCAGCTCCGGGACAGGGGTGACAGATACGCAGTATTTT
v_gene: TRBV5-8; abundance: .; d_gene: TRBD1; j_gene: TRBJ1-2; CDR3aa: CASSFWNRGIYGYTF; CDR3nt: TGTGCCAGCAGCTTTTGGAACAGGGGCATCTATGGCTACACCTTC
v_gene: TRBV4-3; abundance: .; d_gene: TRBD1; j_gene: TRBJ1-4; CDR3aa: CASSRQGTGEKLFF; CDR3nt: TGCGCCAGCAGTCGACAGGGGACGGGTGAAAAACTGTTTTTT
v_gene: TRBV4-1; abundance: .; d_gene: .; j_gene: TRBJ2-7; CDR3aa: CASSQRGGQVEQYF; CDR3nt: TGCGCCAGCAGCCAAAGGGGAGGTCAGGTCGAGCAGTACTTC
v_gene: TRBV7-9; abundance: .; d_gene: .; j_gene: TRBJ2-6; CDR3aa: CASLLASGANVLTF; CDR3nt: TGTGCCAGTTTGTTGGCCTCTGGGGCCAACGTCCTGACTTTC
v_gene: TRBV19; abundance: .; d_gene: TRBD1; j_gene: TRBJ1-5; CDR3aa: CASREGTANSNQPQHF; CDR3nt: TGTGCCAGTAGGGAGGGGACAGCGAATAGCAATCAGCCCCAGCATTTT
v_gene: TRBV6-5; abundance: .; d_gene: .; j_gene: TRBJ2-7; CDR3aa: CASTFYRDNYEQYF; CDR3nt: TGTGCCAGTACATTCTACAGGGACAACTACGAGCAGTACTTC
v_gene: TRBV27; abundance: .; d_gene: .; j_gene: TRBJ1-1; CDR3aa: CASSFVQNTEAFF; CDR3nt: TGTGCCAGCAGTTTTGTCCAGAACACTGAAGCTTTCTTT
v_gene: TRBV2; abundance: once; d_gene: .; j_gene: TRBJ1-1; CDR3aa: CASSEAGAPEAFF; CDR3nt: TGTGCCAGCAGTGAAGCTGGGGCGCCTGAAGCTTTCTTT
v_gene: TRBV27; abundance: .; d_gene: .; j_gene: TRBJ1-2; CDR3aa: CASSLSVTGNYGYTF; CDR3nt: TGTGCCAGCAGTTTATCGGTAACAGGAAACTATGGCTACACCTTC
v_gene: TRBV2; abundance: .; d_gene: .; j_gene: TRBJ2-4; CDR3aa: CASRGVPNIQYF; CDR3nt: TGTGCCAGCCGGGGAGTCCCAAACATTCAGTACTTC
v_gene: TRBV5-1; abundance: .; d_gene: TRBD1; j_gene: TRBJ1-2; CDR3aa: CASSPRTGTYGYTF; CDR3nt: TGCGCCAGCAGCCCCCGGACAGGGACATATGGCTACACCTTC
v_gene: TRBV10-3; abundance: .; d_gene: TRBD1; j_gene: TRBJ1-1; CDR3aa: CAITETGEGTEAFF; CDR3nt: TGTGCCATCACCGAGACAGGGGAGGGGACTGAAGCTTTCTTT
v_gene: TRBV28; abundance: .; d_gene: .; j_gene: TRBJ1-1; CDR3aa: CASRPGGRPTEAFF; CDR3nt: TGTGCCAGCAGGCCGGGGGGCAGGCCCACTGAAGCTTTCTTT
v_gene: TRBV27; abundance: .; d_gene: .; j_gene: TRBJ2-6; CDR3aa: CASSLVSRGGTLSGANVLTF; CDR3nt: TGTGCCAGCAGTTTAGTTTCGAGGGGGGGTACCTTATCTGGGGCCAACGTCCTGACTTTC
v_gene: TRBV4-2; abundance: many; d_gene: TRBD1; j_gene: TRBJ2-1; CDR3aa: CASSQGDRAYNEQFF; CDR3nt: TGTGCCAGCAGCCAAGGGGACAGGGCCTACAATGAGCAGTTCTTC
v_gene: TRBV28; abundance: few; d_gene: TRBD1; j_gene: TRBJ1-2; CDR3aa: CASSSGQGAGGYTF; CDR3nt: TGTGCCAGCAGTTCAGGACAGGGGGCAGGCGGCTACACCTTC
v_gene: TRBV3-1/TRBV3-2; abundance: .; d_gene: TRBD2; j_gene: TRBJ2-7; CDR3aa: CASSQPGLASSYEQYF; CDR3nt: TGTGCCAGCAGCCAACCGGGACTAGCGTCTTCCTACGAGCAGTACTTC